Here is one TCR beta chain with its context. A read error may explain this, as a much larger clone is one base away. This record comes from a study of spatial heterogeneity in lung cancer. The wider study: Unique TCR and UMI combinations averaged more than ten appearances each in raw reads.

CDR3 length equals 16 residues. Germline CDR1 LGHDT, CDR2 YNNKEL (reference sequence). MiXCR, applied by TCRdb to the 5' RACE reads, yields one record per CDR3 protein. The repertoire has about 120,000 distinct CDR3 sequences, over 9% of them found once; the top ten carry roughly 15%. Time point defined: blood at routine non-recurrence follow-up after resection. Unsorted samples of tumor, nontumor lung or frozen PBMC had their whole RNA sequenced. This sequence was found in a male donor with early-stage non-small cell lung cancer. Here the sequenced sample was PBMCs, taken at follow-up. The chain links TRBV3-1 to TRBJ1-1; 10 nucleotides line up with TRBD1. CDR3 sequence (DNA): TGTGCCAGCAGCCAGACAGGGGGCTGGAGGAACGCTGAAGCTTTCTTT. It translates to CASSQTGGWRNAEAFF.